The entry below gives a single T cell receptor beta chain sequence along with its context. What antigen it recognizes has not been identified. No qualities accompany the bases; no much larger clone lies one base away. The library was prepared using the immunoSEQ multiplex PCR assay. For the multiplex PCR, a mixture combining 60 forward primers for TCR Vbeta segments and 13 reverse primers for TCR Jbeta segments was used. A multiplex PCR assay on genomic DNA amplified the CDR3 region of rearranged TCR beta genes. On the Illumina HiSeq System, the amplified TCR beta libraries were sequenced as 87-base-pair reads. In the paper's pipeline: Across the 500 to 750 repertoires, a later analysis counted 75 million to 90 million unique TCR beta chains, roughly 11 million of which were shared by at least two donors. A nearest-neighbor algorithm error-corrected the raw reads and collapsed the reads into unique sequences, merging closely related sequences to remove PCR and sequencing errors. Alignment of CDR3 sequences to IMGT reference sequences was used to assign V, D and J gene segments. For a sequence to be retained, at least a six-nucleotide match to both a V gene segment and a J gene segment was required. A rearrangement was called productive if the CDR3 had no stop codons and remained in frame with V and J, and every other rearrangement was called non-productive. CDR3 was defined by IMGT convention, running from the second conserved V-encoded cysteine to the conserved J-encoded phenylalanine. The earlier analysis of around 640 of the donors excluded sequences that lacked an unambiguous match to a single V gene segment. In an earlier analysis of a few hundred of the donors, V segments were called functional above 56.7% productive rearrangements and were called segregating when the between-donor standard deviation exceeded 5%. To diagnose cytomegalovirus status from the catalog of TCR beta chain sequences, a statistical classification framework was built. A later analysis assigned V and J genes by comparing TCR nucleotide sequences with IMGT/GENE-DB human TR gene sequences. In a later analysis, CDR3 sequences and most-parsimonious VDJ recombination scenarios were assigned using the TCRdist pipeline. A later analysis defined each TCR beta chain by its CDR3 amino acid sequence plus V-gene family, and excluded reads lacking a unique V-gene family. A later analysis removed 592 highly shared, low-generation-probability nucleotide sequences to deal with suspected cross-contamination and a sequencing artifact. For each public chain, a later analysis derived a clonal expansion index from normalized ranks of inferred template counts within each repertoire. In a later analysis, generation probabilities were computed with a VDJ recombination model fitted to out-of-frame rearrangements, and the resulting probabilities were checked against IGoR. Hypergeometric tests were used in a later analysis to score TCR-TCR, TCR-HLA and TCR-CMV co-occurrence, with a repertoire-size bias correction applied to the TCR pairs. A later analysis estimated false discovery rates by permuting HLA or CMV assignments 20 times. A later analysis grouped co-occurring TCRs with DBSCAN, adding TCRdist sequence similarity when clustering within HLA-allele-positive subsets. Repertoires with fewer than 30,000 or more than 120,000 public chains, plus five repertoires with anomalous nucleotide sharing, were excluded from co-occurrence clustering. TCRdb provides this immuneACCESS table in a form limited to in-frame rearrangements. Some clones are lacking; in checked studies, under half of them reflect an unresolved V gene, and why the rest are absent is not known. The V and J calls and clone size come from that table; D and trimming were worked out from the DNA. This sample lists under 150,000 clones; more than 80% were detected once. The ten most abundant clones make up roughly 4% of the sample.

The sample comes from a study of cytomegalovirus exposure and HLA in healthy donors (dated by TCRdb to 2015 to 2018). A note on the overall study: According to an earlier analysis of several hundred of the donors, some 170 million T cells yielded some 120 million unique TCR beta sequences and 276 Gb of sequence data. Approximately 310 gigabases of sequencing data and 91 million or so unique TCR sequences made up an early release that covered 640 HLA-typed donors. Of the approximately 400 genotyped donors, about 84% fell in the genetic ancestry cluster associated with self-reported Caucasian donors. The study was designed to test whether signatures of past pathogen exposure could be identified by cataloging public T cell receptors. The study used immunosequencing to profile the T cell repertoires of more than 650 subjects and linked those repertoires to cytomegalovirus serostatus. Along with the approximately 700-subject first cohort, a separate validation cohort of 120 different subjects was used. High-throughput TCR immunosequencing, statistical association of individual TCRs with disease status, and machine learning were combined to predict cytomegalovirus infection status. A later analysis re-examined previously published TCR beta repertoires from roughly 650 donors and added high-resolution HLA genotyping to investigate patterns of TCR occurrence. Rather than drawing on any new phenotypic data, the later analysis identified candidate immune exposures from TCR beta sequences and the way those sequences occurred across donors. An earlier analysis of fewer than 700 of the donors applied high-throughput TCR beta sequencing to assess whether each TCR beta V gene segment acted as functional or pseudogenic. Alongside the repertoire data, information on donor age, sex, ethnicity and CMV serostatus was compiled. A later genetic analysis used genome-wide SNP genotypes for about three fifths of the 666 donors, treating that subset as a discovery cohort. All discovery cohort repertoires had been generated using a single sequencing platform. HLA typing covered class I and class II loci at four-digit resolution. The number of typed donors differed by locus: about 620-640 for A, B, C, DRB1 and DQB1; approximately 520 for DQA1; some 590 for DPA1; and around 470 for DPB1. Roughly five DR-DQ haplotypes were handled as single units for association and clustering because linkage in the cohort was strong. Among several hundred genotyped donors of the cohort, an average of roughly 230,000 unique TCR beta nucleotide sequences was sequenced per donor, of which 15% to 20% were non-productive. Results and caveats for the whole study, not just this receptor: Correlated functional status among segregating V segments might be attributable to linkage disequilibrium, but an unknown experimental factor could not be ruled out. A cluster of highly shared sequence variants was judged likely to represent a technical artifact of the sequencing pipeline. While some public TCRs were present in many individuals, most TCR sequences turned up only very rarely across donors. Sequencing depth was assumed to be roughly uniform across donors in the presence/absence analyses, though that assumption may not hold. In this cohort, only TCR beta chains were sequenced, and detectable features were limited by the absence of alpha or paired-chain data. A further reported finding was that TCR beta sequences accurately predicted the HLA-A and HLA-B alleles for most subjects in the first cohort. HLA typing was unavailable for some donors at each locus, so association tests used only the typed subset. The study listed 164 TCR beta chains as associated with cytomegalovirus. The classifier was reported to diagnose cytomegalovirus status with high specificity and sensitivity in both the original cohort and the validation cohort. Because counts were too low, roughly 16 rarely observed V segments, including chromosome 9 orphons, were left out of the earlier analysis of a few hundred of the donors. In vitro tests confirmed that a few of the cytomegalovirus-associated TCR beta chains recognize cytomegalovirus antigens. A later analysis found that most CMV-associated TCR beta chains appeared HLA-restricted, with HLA associations seemingly driven largely by CMV exposure. Strong co-occurrence of HLA alleles, especially DR and DQ, made assigning TCR associations to individual alleles difficult. Several of the top co-occurrence clusters appeared to be linked to parvovirus B19, influenza, CMV and Epstein-Barr virus, according to a later analysis. In a later analysis, TCR association rates were found to vary across HLA loci, with the most associated TCRs seen for DRB1 alleles and the fewest for HLA-C alleles. CMV serostatus was the only immune exposure information available for the cohort. It was suggested by the authors that the approach could potentially be generalized to other disease states and immunological phenotypes. In a later genetic analysis, fewer N-insertions in productive TCRs were reported among donors in an Asian-associated ancestry cluster than the roughly 710-donor mean. Specific HLA alleles were associated with 15,000 to 20,000 TCR beta sequences at a false discovery rate of 0.05 in a later analysis. An association between a missense DCLRE1C variant and V-gene and J-gene trimming of TCR beta chains was found in a later genetic analysis and replicated in an independent cohort. In a later analysis, HLA-associated TCR beta chains showed more clonal expansion and lower generation probabilities than non-associated chains that were equally common. In an earlier analysis of 450 to 750 of the donors, most TCR beta V segments appeared in productive rearrangements about 87% or about 30% of the time, broadly matching IMGT annotations.

The cohort comprised several hundred healthy bone marrow donors. Cohort members were all nominally healthy when sampled, although unrecorded immune exposures were likely present. The donor was CMV seropositive and belonged to the group of 250 to 300 seropositive cohort members. A peripheral blood sample was provided by each donor, and peripheral blood mononuclear cells were used for TCR beta sequencing. The Qiagen DNeasy Blood Extraction Kit was used to extract genomic DNA from the blood cell samples. Sequenced: PBMCs. The TCR was taken from a woman in her forties in good health and CMV-seropositive.

The DNA sequence is given as TGTGCCTGGAGGACCGGGCCCCTCGGACAGGTCTATGGCTACACCTTC. Translated, this is CAWRTGPLGQVYGYTF. The receptor chain draws on TRBV30 and TRBJ1-2, and 7 bases in between align with TRBD1. V ends up 3 bases short and J 4 bases short, with an unmatched junction base count of 14. From the cysteine up to the phenylalanine, the CDR3 has a length of 16 residues. Only the CDR3 region is kept as DNA, spanning 48 bases read in frame from base 1. Via the germline V gene (reference sequence), CDR1 is GTSNPN and CDR2 SVGIG.